This paragraph covers one T cell receptor beta chain sequence. It has no known antigen specificity. Per-nucleotide qualities are absent, and no much larger clonotype sits a single base away. This sample is part of a study of T cell responses to AZD1222 COVID-19 vaccine (dated by TCRdb to about 2021). Concerning the study at large: TCR sequencing covered fewer than 250 trial participants: about 210 given two doses of AZD1222 and 26 given two doses of MenACWY control vaccine. Trial participants were enrolled into age subgroups of 18-55, 56-69 and 70-plus years, which contained about 150, 27 and 61 TCR-sequenced participants, respectively. Broad study findings and their caveats: Reportedly, close to half of the unique spike-specific TCRs recognized epitopes lying outside the regions that are mutated in the B.1.351 and B.1.1.7 variants. Participants were mostly white British and included more females than males, and it was suggested by the authors that clonal diversity may have been underestimated. Because no day 14 peak-response samples were available, the repertoires could be characterized only after the peak T cell response. In the small 56-69-year group, the increase in depth fell short of significance, most likely because of low power. CD4 TCRs associated with the vaccine covered the entire spike protein, and the dominant responses were in regions 160-218 and 743-854. A significant rise in spike-specific TCR breadth and depth was observed after two AZD1222 doses relative to day 0 and relative to MenACWY recipients. Conclusions about previously exposed vaccinees were limited because only six AZD1222 recipients were SARS-CoV-2 seropositive at baseline.

The CDR3 regions of human TCRbeta chains were subjected to immunosequencing. On the study's bioinformatics: Repertoire TCRs were matched against a reference library of SARS-CoV-2-specific TCRs generated with the MIRA antigen-specificity platform. Breadth was defined as the fraction of unique TCRs that were SARS-CoV-2-associated. Depth was defined as the fraction of total T cells that were SARS-CoV-2-associated. Using the MIRA data, every spike-specific TCR was mapped to the spike region that the TCR reacted to and assigned to either a CD4 or a CD8 class. Log10-transformed breadth and depth values were compared by one-way ANOVA with Sidak's multiple comparisons tests. This is the immuneACCESS table as TCRdb keeps it, with only in-frame sequences that have V and J called. A part of the clones is gone; compared with another copy, unresolved V genes explain less than half, and the rest is unexplained. For V, J and clone size, that table is used; D and trimming come from the DNA. The sample yields 120,000 to 150,000 clones; over 80% were counted once. Less than 3.5% of the sample lies in the top ten.

The germline V gene sets CDR1 to LGHNT and CDR2 to FRNRAP. V is shortened by 0 bases, J by 1 base, and the region joining them spans 13 bases. Counted from cysteine to phenylalanine, this CDR3 has 16 amino acids. The DNA shown is the 48-base CDR3, in frame from base 1. Explained via the paper, the time point label denotes: baseline before first vaccination. The sample's treatment or condition label is to be understood as: meningococcal conjugate vaccine given as trial control. Vaccinee samples came from UK trials COV001 and COV002, including a single-blind randomized controlled phase 2/3 trial of AZD1222 (ChAdOx1 nCoV-19) in healthy adults. For TCRbeta chain sequencing, PBMC samples were collected from trial participants at day 0 and at day 28 after the second dose.

The chain is assembled from TRBV12-5 and TRBJ2-7; a weak D assignment points to TRBD2 (6 bases agree). The specimen was peripheral blood, collected on day 0 of MenACWY control vaccination. This receptor was obtained from an adult in good health. The DNA sequence is TGTGCTAGTGGTTTGGTACTTGGCCGGGGGTCCTACGAGCAGTACTTC. This sequence encodes CASGLVLGRGSYEQYF. Full variable domain (CDR3 extended with the reference TRBV12-5 and TRBJ2-7 proteins): DARVTQTPRHKVTEMGQEVTMRCQPILGHNTVFWYRQTMMQGLELLAYFRNRAPLDDSGMPKDRFSAEMPDATLATLKIQPSEPRDSAVYFCASGLVLGRGSYEQYFGPGTRLTVT.